The entry that follows covers one TCR beta chain sequence. The antigen remains undetermined. At one boundary the junction diverges from the germline segment, which might be a read error. Cultured CD4+ T-cell DNA underwent Oncomine TCR Beta short-read sequencing. TCRdb called the PCR reads again in MiXCR, with one record for every CDR3 protein. The profile shows around 6,100 distinct CDR3 sequences, less than 45% of them singletons. This record comes from a study of vaccination and CD4 T cells after COVID-19. Turning to the study itself: Overlapping spike pools from SARS-CoV-2 and HCoV-NL63, HCoV-OC43 and HCoV-229E served as culture stimuli. Treatment of control cultures consisted of a CEFX pool, an HIV-1 Nef pool, or no peptide.

The treatment denotes: approximately 9-day PBMC culture with coronavirus spike peptide pools or control peptides (ViraFEST assay). Gathered ahead of the COVID-19 pandemic (2011-2018) were the CD4+ T cells of the unexposed donor. Each well held a few million PBMCs in IL-2 (around 10 IU/ml) medium with 10 ug/ml peptide pools. Study-wide findings and caveats: The median count of SARS-CoV-2-reactive clonotypes rose from about 20 to 38, not significantly.

CDR1 is LNHDA and CDR2 is SQIVND in the germline V gene (reference sequence). The CDR3 runs 12 residues. Sequencing used CD4+ T cells from blood, cultured in vitro. The TCR sequence derives from a human donor in good health. The rearrangement links TRBV19 to TRBJ1-2; the D is unclear. The CDR3 sequence is CASNIGFDGYTF. The CDR3 region has the DNA TGTGCCAGTAATATAGGGTTTGATGGCTACACCTTC.